This T cell receptor (beta chain) is drawn from a study of technical replicates of blood from a few donors. The assay was immunoSEQ multiplex PCR, and TCRdb's table has in-frame clones only and misses some. This table has more than 65,000 clones, over 70% appearing once. In its sample, this clone was seen once. Germline CDR1 reads MNHEY; CDR2 reads SVGAGI. Between the trimmed V and J ends, which lost 0 bases and 5 bases, there was a span of 13 bases. The length of the CDR3 is 16 residues. Sequencing was done on a sample of PBMCs. The gene calls are TRBV6-5 and TRBJ2-2, with a possible D match to TRBD2 (5 bases). The receptor comes from a human donor in good health. Some clones in this sample may be carry-over from other donors' samples. DNA of the CDR3: TGTGCCAGCAGTTACTCCCCCGGGGTCGGGACCGGGGAGCTGTTTTTT. Translation: CASSYSPGVGTGELFF.